A selection of T cell receptor beta chains follows, all from one sample in a study of lymphopenia after photon versus proton radiotherapy. TCRdb's copy holds only in-frame clones and misses some; the assay was immunoSEQ multiplex PCR. This sample carries approximately 80,000 clones, 65% to 85% of them seen once, and the ten largest clones take approximately 1.3%. The sample in question was peripheral blood, obtained from a patient treated with proton-based radiotherapy. The source of these receptors is a man in his 60s with pancreatic cancer. Each CDR3 is given with its conserved first and last residue. A D gene is named only where the DNA matches it firmly. Clone size is stated in some rows and not others, as once, few, many or a class when expanded.

size: NA; D: NA; J: TRBJ2-2; V: TRBV7-9; DNA: TGTGCCAGCAGCCTGGAGGTGGGGGAGCTGTTTTTT; CDR3: CASSLEVGELFF
size: few; D: TRBD1; J: TRBJ1-3; V: TRBV9; DNA: TGTGCCAGCAGCGTAGGAGCCCAGGGGGCGTTAGGAAACACCATATATTTT; CDR3: CASSVGAQGALGNTIYF
size: NA; D: NA; J: TRBJ1-2; V: TRBV5-8; DNA: TGTGCCAGCAGACACCTCCTCCAGGAGGGCTACACCTTC; CDR3: CASRHLLQEGYTF
size: NA; D: NA; J: TRBJ2-2; V: TRBV7-2; DNA: TGTGCCAGCAGCTCCCGGGGCAGTACCGGGGAGCTGTTTTTT; CDR3: CASSSRGSTGELFF
size: NA; D: NA; J: TRBJ2-2; V: TRBV7-6; DNA: TGTGCCAGCAGCTTAGCGGCTGTGGGTACCGGGGAGCTGTTTTTT; CDR3: CASSLAAVGTGELFF
size: NA; D: TRBD1; J: TRBJ2-3; V: TRBV25-1; DNA: TGTGCCAGCAGTGTCCTGGGGACAGGGGTCGATACGCAGTATTTT; CDR3: CASSVLGTGVDTQYF
size: many; D: TRBD1; J: TRBJ1-3; V: TRBV29-1; DNA: TGCAGCGTTCGAACGGACAGGGGAACTGGAAACACCATATATTTT; CDR3: CSVRTDRGTGNTIYF
size: few; D: NA; J: TRBJ2-3; V: TRBV28; DNA: TGTGCCAGCAGTTTTCTCTCAGGCACAGATACGCAGTATTTT; CDR3: CASSFLSGTDTQYF
size: few; D: NA; J: TRBJ1-1; V: TRBV28; DNA: TGTGCCAGCAGTTTATCAGGGTTGATCGCTGAAGCTTTCTTT; CDR3: CASSLSGLIAEAFF
size: NA; D: NA; J: TRBJ1-1; V: TRBV7-9; DNA: TGTGCCAGCAGCTTGTGGAGCCCCGCTTTTGCTGAAGCTTTCTTT; CDR3: CASSLWSPAFAEAFF
size: NA; D: TRBD1; J: TRBJ1-1; V: TRBV19; DNA: TGTGCCAGTAGTAAACACCTGGGACAGGGAAGAAAGAACACTGAAGCTTTCTTT; CDR3: CASSKHLGQGRKNTEAFF
size: NA; D: NA; J: TRBJ1-1; V: TRBV4-1; DNA: TGCGCCAGCAGCCAAGATCCCCTACAGGGTACTGAAGCTTTCTTT; CDR3: CASSQDPLQGTEAFF
size: NA; D: NA; J: TRBJ2-7; V: TRBV5-4; DNA: TGTGCCAGCGCGTGGGGAGAGAGCTCCTACGAGCAGTACTTC; CDR3: CASAWGESSYEQYF
size: NA; D: NA; J: TRBJ1-2; V: TRBV10-3; DNA: TGTGCCATCAGTGATCTCCTCACAGGAAAGGGAGGTGGCTACACCTTC; CDR3: CAISDLLTGKGGGYTF
size: few; D: NA; J: TRBJ1-2; V: TRBV5-4; DNA: TGTGCCAGCAGCTTGGACTCGTCCTATGGCTACACCTTC; CDR3: CASSLDSSYGYTF
size: NA; D: TRBD2; J: TRBJ2-1; V: TRBV7-8; DNA: TGTGCCAGCAGCGGTAGGCCTAGCGGGAACGATGAGCAGTTCTTC; CDR3: CASSGRPSGNDEQFF
size: NA; D: NA; J: TRBJ2-7; V: TRBV5-4; DNA: TGTGCCAGCAGCTCTCGACGGCTAGTGGAAGAGCAGTACTTC; CDR3: CASSSRRLVEEQYF
size: once; D: TRBD1; J: TRBJ1-6; V: TRBV18; DNA: TGTGCCAGCTCATCCAACAGGGGGAACAATTCACCCCTCCACTTT; CDR3: CASSSNRGNNSPLHF
size: NA; D: TRBD1; J: TRBJ2-7; V: TRBV6-6; DNA: TGTGCCAGCAGTTATTCCGGGACAGGGGACCACGAGCAGTACTTC; CDR3: CASSYSGTGDHEQYF
size: NA; D: NA; J: TRBJ2-7; V: TRBV7-9; DNA: TGTGCCAGCAGCTTCAGCAGCAACGAGCAGTACTTC; CDR3: CASSFSSNEQYF
size: NA; D: TRBD1; J: TRBJ2-7; V: TRBV14; DNA: TGTGCCAGCAGCTCTGGGACAGGGAGGTGGGTAAACGAGCAGTACTTC; CDR3: CASSSGTGRWVNEQYF
size: NA; D: TRBD1; J: TRBJ1-5; V: TRBV27; DNA: TGTGCCAGCAGTTTATGGGGGACAGGGCCGAGCAATCAGCCCCAGCATTTT; CDR3: CASSLWGTGPSNQPQHF
size: NA; D: NA; J: TRBJ1-1; V: TRBV6-5; DNA: TGTGCCAGCAGTTACGGTCCCTCAACTATGAACACTGAAGCTTTCTTT; CDR3: CASSYGPSTMNTEAFF
size: NA; D: NA; J: TRBJ1-2; V: TRBV9; DNA: TGTGCCAGCAGCGTGGCTCAAGCTAACTATGGCTACACCTTC; CDR3: CASSVAQANYGYTF
size: NA; D: TRBD1; J: TRBJ2-3; V: TRBV18; DNA: TGTGCCAGCTCAAGTTTGGGGACAGGGCTGACAGATACGCAGTATTTT; CDR3: CASSSLGTGLTDTQYF
size: NA; D: NA; J: TRBJ1-5; V: TRBV18; DNA: TGTGCCAGCTCACCGGCGGGGCATGGCAATCAGCCCCAGCATTTT; CDR3: CASSPAGHGNQPQHF
size: NA; D: TRBD2; J: TRBJ2-7; V: TRBV5-4; DNA: TGTGCCAGCAGCGGGACTAGCGGATACGAGCAGTACTTC; CDR3: CASSGTSGYEQYF
size: NA; D: TRBD2; J: TRBJ2-7; V: TRBV5-1; DNA: TGCGCCAGTACACGGGGGGGCTCCTACGAGCAGTACTTC; CDR3: CASTRGGSYEQYF
size: NA; D: TRBD1; J: TRBJ1-4; V: TRBV6-6; DNA: TGTGCCAGCATGGGACAGGGCGCTGAAAAACTGTTTTTT; CDR3: CASMGQGAEKLFF
size: NA; D: NA; J: TRBJ1-1; V: TRBV11-3; DNA: TGTGCCAGCAGCGTGGGACCCCCGGGAGGGACTGAAGCTTTCTTT; CDR3: CASSVGPPGGTEAFF
size: NA; D: NA; J: TRBJ2-1; V: TRBV5-1; DNA: TGCGCCAGCAGCAAGGACAGCGGTGCGCCCTTTGAGCAGTTCTTC; CDR3: CASSKDSGAPFEQFF
size: NA; D: TRBD1; J: TRBJ2-3; V: TRBV4-3; DNA: TGCGCCAGCAGCCAAAAGACAGGGGCTAGCACAGATACGCAGTATTTT; CDR3: CASSQKTGASTDTQYF
size: NA; D: TRBD1; J: TRBJ1-1; V: TRBV7-3; DNA: TGTGCCAGCAGCTCGAGACAGGGCGGTAGTGAAGCTTTCTTT; CDR3: CASSSRQGGSEAFF
size: NA; D: NA; J: TRBJ2-5; V: TRBV5-1; DNA: TGCGCCAGCAGCAGAAGACAACGAGAGGAGACCCAGTACTTC; CDR3: CASSRRQREETQYF
size: once; D: TRBD2; J: TRBJ2-1; V: TRBV11-3; DNA: TGTGCCAGCAGCCTCCTAGGACTAGCGGGAGGGCCTTTTGGGAATGAGCAGTTCTTC; CDR3: CASSLLGLAGGPFGNEQFF
size: NA; D: NA; J: TRBJ1-1; V: TRBV7-9; DNA: TGTGCCAGCAGACCGGGGGAGAGGACTGAAGCTTTCTTT; CDR3: CASRPGERTEAFF
size: NA; D: TRBD1; J: TRBJ2-2; V: TRBV18; DNA: TGTGCCAGCTCCAACCCGGGACAGGGGGACACCGGGGAGCTGTTTTTT; CDR3: CASSNPGQGDTGELFF
size: NA; D: TRBD1; J: TRBJ1-1; V: TRBV7-2; DNA: TGTGCCAGCAGCTTAGACCCCAGGGGGAGCATGGGGGCTTTCTTT; CDR3: CASSLDPRGSMGAFF
size: NA; D: NA; J: TRBJ2-3; V: TRBV29-1; DNA: TGCAGCGTTGCCCATACAGATACGCAGTATTTT; CDR3: CSVAHTDTQYF
size: NA; D: TRBD2; J: TRBJ2-7; V: TRBV4-2; DNA: TGTGCCAGCAGCGCCCTGCATCACCTAGGGGTGCGGGGGACCTACGAGCAGTACTTC; CDR3: CASSALHHLGVRGTYEQYF
size: NA; D: TRBD1; J: TRBJ1-1; V: TRBV4-3; DNA: TGCGCCAGCAGCCAAAGGACAGGGGGCTATACTGAAGCTTTCTTT; CDR3: CASSQRTGGYTEAFF